The 21 T cell receptor beta chains presented below share a single source sample, sequenced in a study of beta chain features in type 1 diabetes. TCRB transcripts that were expressed got sequenced, as all of the isolated RNA had been reverse transcribed. Method: immunoSEQ multiplex PCR; TCRdb's copy keeps in-frame clones and lacks some. The data contain 350,000 to 450,000 clones, roughly 12% of them singletons. Study-level points and caveats: There was a moderate but significant shortening of TCRB CDR3s in all four CD4+ subsets of Type 1 diabetes patients.

These TCRs are of unknown antigen specificity. The sequencing input was naive CD4+ T cells from blood. These receptors were taken from a woman in her late teens or twenties with type 1 diabetes.

This chain links TRBV7-9 with TRBJ2-7; 10 bases are shared with TRBD2. This CDR3 is built from 15 residues. Germline CDR1 SEHNR, CDR2 FQNEAQ (reference sequence). V shed 0 bases, J shed 6 bases, and the junction held 5 bases outside the gene matches. For the CDR3, the DNA is TGTGCCAGCAGCTTAGCGCGGATAGCGGGGGGCGAGCAGTACTTC. Amino acids: CASSLARIAGGEQYF.

This clone appeared a few times. The chain links TRBV7-2 to TRBJ2-1; maybe TRBD2 (6 bases). Trimming took off 8 bases at V and 8 bases at J, with 22 bases between the two ends. This CDR3 has 15 residues. The germline V gene has CDR1 SGHTA and CDR2 FQGNSA. The CDR3: CASYPGGLAYDEQFF. CDR3 bases: TGTGCCAGCTACCCCGGTGGGCTAGCGTATGATGAGCAGTTCTTC.

The rearrangement joins TRBV11-2 to TRBJ1-1, with D possibly being TRBD1 (6 bases). Trimming took off 1 base at V and 7 bases at J, with 16 bases between the two ends. This CDR3 contains 15 residues. CDR1 is SGHAT and CDR2 is FQNNGV in the germline V gene. The CDR3 spells CASSLARQVTFEAFF. CDR3 nucleotide sequence: TGTGCCAGCAGCTTAGCCCGACAGGTAACTTTTGAAGCTTTCTTT. Combining the CDR3 with reference TRBV11-2 and TRBJ1-1 gives the whole variable domain EAGVAQSPRYKIIEKRQSVAFWCNPISGHATLYWYQQILGQGPKLLIQFQNNGVVDDSQLPKDRFSAERLKGVDSTLKIQPAKLEDSAVYLCASSLARQVTFEAFFGQGTRLTVV.

This clone came up a few times. This chain uses TRBV9 with TRBJ1-5; D is uncertain. V dropped 4 bases and J dropped 2 bases, with 22 bases sitting between them. Germline V gives CDR1 SGDLS, CDR2 YYNGEE. The CDR3 runs 18 residues. The CDR3 nucleotides read TGTGCCAGCAGCTCTCGAGGGCCGCTTGAGGTACGCAATCAGCCCCAGCATTTT. Its translation is CASSSRGPLEVRNQPQHF.

This clone was seen only a few times. The V call is TRBV7-3, the J call TRBJ2-1; 8 bases are a match to TRBD2. After removal of 5 bases from V and 7 bases from J, the junction contained 10 bases not matched to a gene. Germline loops: CDR1 SGHTA, CDR2 FQGTGA. The CDR3 is 15 residues long. In DNA form, the CDR3 reads TGTGCCAGCAGCCTAAAGCGGGAGCTACTGAATGAGCAGTTCTTC. Translating it yields CASSLKRELLNEQFF. The whole variable domain, filled in from reference TRBV7-3 and TRBJ2-1, reads GAGVSQTPSNKVTEKGKYVELRCDPISGHTALYWYRQSLGQGPEFLIYFQGTGAADDSGLPNDRFFAVRPEGSVSTLKIQRTERGDSAVYLCASSLKRELLNEQFFGPGTRLTVL.

The genes are TRBV19 and TRBJ1-2; tentative D call: TRBD1 (5 bases). Deletions cut 5 bases from V and 8 bases from J, with 15 bases between. The germline CDR1 and CDR2 sequences are LNHDA and SQIVND (reference sequence). This CDR3 comprises 13 residues. The CDR3 nucleotides are TGTGCCAGTAGTTGGAGGGGCTCGCGGGGCTACACCTTC. It encodes CASSWRGSRGYTF.

This clone was picked up a small number of times. The V call is TRBV5-4, the J call TRBJ2-5; 8 bases agree with TRBD2. The CDR3 sequence is 16 residues long. Germline CDR1 is SGHNT and CDR2 is YYREEE (reference sequence). The V and J ends lost 3 bases and 5 bases, in that order; junction bases with no gene match: 12. The CDR3 nucleotides read TGTGCCAGCAGCTCCGGGCGGGGGGCTTCGAAGGAGACCCAGTACTTC. Translating it yields CASSSGRGASKETQYF.

This chain joins TRBV14 and TRBJ2-7, with 7 bases matching TRBD2. This CDR3 has 16 amino acids. Per germline, CDR1 SGHDN and CDR2 FVKESK. Unmatched junction bases numbered 10, after V lost 4 bases and J lost 1 base. This CDR3 reads CASSPLLGRESYEQYF. The CDR3 nucleotides are TGTGCCAGCAGCCCGCTTTTGGGGCGGGAGTCCTACGAGCAGTACTTC.

The J gene is TRBJ2-2, the V gene TRBV15; 8 nucleotides line up with TRBD1. The germline V gene encodes CDR1 LNHNV and CDR2 YYDKDF (reference sequence). This CDR3 contains 16 residues. The V gene end was trimmed by 1 base and the J gene end by 6 bases; junction bases not matched to a gene: 7. In DNA, the CDR3 is TGTGCCACCAGCAGAGCCGTGCGACAGGGGTCCGGGGAGCTGTTTTTT. The encoded protein is CATSRAVRQGSGELFF.

This clone has just a few counts. The CDR3 DNA reads as TGTGCCTGGAGTTACGCTAGCGGGGTCTACAATGAGCAGTTCTTC. Amino acid sequence: CAWSYASGVYNEQFF. V gene TRBV30 combines with J gene TRBJ2-1; 9 nucleotides agree with TRBD2. The CDR3 totals 15 residues. The V segment lost 2 bases and the J segment 3 bases; nucleotides outside the gene matches: 5. Germline V gene lookup returns CDR1 GTSNPN and CDR2 SVGIG (reference sequence).

CDR3 sequence: CSVRASGNDEQYF. The CDR3 coding sequence is TGCAGCGTTAGGGCTAGCGGGAACGACGAGCAGTACTTC. The chain couples TRBV29-1 to TRBJ2-7; TRBD2 agrees at 9 bases. Germline CDR1 is SQVTM and CDR2 is ANQGSEA. J gave up 5 bases and V 5 bases, and 7 bases lay outside the gene matches. The CDR3 spans 13 residues.

This clone turned up a few times. The chain is built from TRBV29-1 and TRBJ1-1; D is unresolved. This CDR3 contains 14 residues. Germline assignment: CDR1 SQVTM and CDR2 ANQGSEA. The V end was cut by 5 bases, the J end by 0 bases, with 13 bases between. The CDR3: CSVSFRGLNTEAFF. In nucleotides, the CDR3 is TGCAGCGTTTCTTTCCGCGGGCTGAACACTGAAGCTTTCTTT. The full variable domain, rest sourced from reference TRBV29-1 and TRBJ1-1, is SAVISQKPSRDICQRGTSLTIQCQVDSQVTMMFWYRQQPGQSLTLIATANQGSEATYESGFVIDKFPISRPNLTFSTLTVSNMSPEDSSIYLCSVSFRGLNTEAFFGQGTRLTVV.

This clone showed up just a few times. The gene calls are TRBV27 and TRBJ2-1, with TRBD1 matching over 8 bases. The V gene's germline CDR1 is MNHEY and CDR2 SMNVEV (reference sequence). V was pared by 7 bases and J by 4 bases, with 3 bases of the junction left unmatched. This CDR3 region has 13 residues. The CDR3 sequence is CASKRQGYNEQFF. The CDR3 DNA is TGTGCCAGCAAGAGACAGGGGTACAATGAGCAGTTCTTC.

The chain joins TRBV6-5 to TRBJ1-2, with TRBD1 as a possible D gene (5 bases). Germline V gives CDR1 MNHEY, CDR2 SVGAGI. This CDR3 spans 14 amino acids. Trimming removed 2 bases from V and 2 bases from J, with 9 bases in between. The CDR3 protein is CASSYLNRNYGYTF. The CDR3 nucleotides read TGTGCCAGCAGTTACCTAAACAGGAACTATGGCTACACCTTC.

This clone occurred a few times. The chain is built from TRBV29-1 and TRBJ1-2; 7 bases align to TRBD1. From germline, CDR1 is SQVTM and CDR2 ANQGSEA. This CDR3 region has 12 residues. The V and J ends lost 6 bases and 5 bases, in that order; junction bases with no gene match: 6. The CDR3 sequence: CSVPGTDYGYTF. CDR3 DNA: TGCAGCGTCCCCGGGACAGATTATGGCTACACCTTC.

This clone was detected only a few times. The chain links TRBV25-1 to TRBJ2-3, with a weak D call TRBD1 (5 bases). Trimming took 3 bases from V and 2 from J, leaving 9 bases between them. The CDR3 length is 14 residues. Germline-derived CDR1 and CDR2 are MGHDK and SYGVNS. The CDR3 DNA reads as TGTGCCAGCAGTGACAGGGTCCTCACAGATACGCAGTATTTT. It codes for CASSDRVLTDTQYF.

This clone occurred a few times. The rearrangement uses TRBV28 and TRBJ2-7; TRBD2 is a possible D gene (6 bases). CDR1 and CDR2 (germline): MDHEN, SYDVKM. With 9 bases removed from V and 0 bases from J, the gap between germline ends came to 18 bases. The CDR3 length is 15 residues. CDR3 DNA: TGTGCCAGTTGGACGCCGGGAGACAGCTCCTACGAGCAGTACTTC. Residues: CASWTPGDSSYEQYF.

This clone was recorded a few times. V gene TRBV7-2 combines with J gene TRBJ2-1; D is perhaps TRBD1 (5 bases). Germline loops: CDR1 SGHTA, CDR2 FQGNSA. The CDR3 totals 19 residues. V was cut by 2 bases and J by 9 bases, with 29 bases left in between. The CDR3 spells CASSLYGLGLSLTMGEQFF. DNA for the CDR3: TGTGCCAGCAGCTTATATGGTCTGGGGCTAAGCCTTACCATGGGTGAGCAGTTCTTC.

This chain links TRBV19 with TRBJ1-1; D not resolved. CDR1 and CDR2 (germline): LNHDA, SQIVND (reference sequence). CDR3 length: 14 residues. V was cut by 4 bases and J by 2 bases, with 11 bases left in between. CDR3 nucleotide sequence: TGTGCCAGTAGTACTTCCACAGTTAACACTGAAGCTTTCTTT. It encodes CASSTSTVNTEAFF.

The chain carries TRBV28 and TRBJ1-5, with a weak D call TRBD1 (5 bases). Per germline, CDR1 MDHEN and CDR2 SYDVKM. Between the trimmed V and J ends, which lost 5 bases and 9 bases, there was a span of 11 bases. The CDR3 length is 12 residues. Here the CDR3 reads CASSRMGGPQHF. DNA of the CDR3: TGTGCCAGCAGTCGAATGGGGGGGCCCCAGCATTTT. The full variable domain, with the rest looked up from reference TRBV28 and TRBJ1-5, is DVKVTQSSRYLVKRTGEKVFLECVQDMDHENMFWYRQDPGLGLRLIYFSYDVKMKEKGDIPEGYSVSREKKERFSLILESASTNQTSMYLCASSRMGGPQHFGDGTRLSIL.

CDR3 protein: CAWSPDLNQPQHF. DNA of the CDR3: TGTGCCTGGAGTCCAGATCTGAATCAGCCCCAGCATTTT. V usage is TRBV30 and J usage is TRBJ1-5, with no clear D. CDR3 length equals 13 residues. Between the trimmed V and J ends, which lost 2 bases and 4 bases, there was a span of 9 bases. CDR1 GTSNPN and CDR2 SVGIG come from the germline V gene (reference sequence). Full variable domain (rest looked up from reference TRBV30 and TRBJ1-5): SQTIHQWPATLVQPVGSPLSLECTVEGTSNPNLYWYRQAAGRGLQLLFYSVGIGQISSEVPQNLSASRPQDRQFILSSKKLLLSDSGFYLCAWSPDLNQPQHFGDGTRLSIL.